This T cell receptor beta chain originates from a study of blood T cell repertoires in COVID-19. The V end was cut by 2 bases, the J end by 3 bases, with 10 bases between. This CDR3 region has 14 residues. Looked up from germline, CDR1 is SEHNR and CDR2 is FQNEAQ (reference sequence). TCRdb's table, derived via immunoSEQ multiplex PCR, lists solely in-frame clones and lacks some. The sample carries 200,000 or so clones, just over 85% recorded once. The receptor was derived from a woman aged 40 to 50 with acute COVID-19. V is TRBV7-9 and J is TRBJ1-1; D ambiguous. Sequenced sample: PBMCs or T cells enriched from blood (not recorded which). CDR3 in amino acids: CASSLPREDTEAFF. DNA of the CDR3: TGTGCCAGCAGCTTACCGAGGGAGGACACTGAAGCTTTCTTT.